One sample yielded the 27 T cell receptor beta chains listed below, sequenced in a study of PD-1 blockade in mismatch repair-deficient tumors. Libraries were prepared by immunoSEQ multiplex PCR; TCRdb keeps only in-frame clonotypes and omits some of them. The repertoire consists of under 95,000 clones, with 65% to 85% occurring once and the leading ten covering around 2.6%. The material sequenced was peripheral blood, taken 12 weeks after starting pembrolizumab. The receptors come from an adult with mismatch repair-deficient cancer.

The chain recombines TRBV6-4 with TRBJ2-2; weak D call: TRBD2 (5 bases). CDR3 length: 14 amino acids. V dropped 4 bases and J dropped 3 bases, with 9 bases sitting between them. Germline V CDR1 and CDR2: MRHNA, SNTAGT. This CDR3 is CASSADSYTGELFF. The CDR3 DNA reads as TGTGCCAGCAGTGCGGACTCGTACACCGGGGAGCTGTTTTTT.

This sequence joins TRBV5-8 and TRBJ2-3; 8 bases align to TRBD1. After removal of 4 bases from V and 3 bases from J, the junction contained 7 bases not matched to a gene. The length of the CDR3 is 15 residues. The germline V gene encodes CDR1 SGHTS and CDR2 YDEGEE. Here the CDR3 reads CASSPGTGGTDTQYF. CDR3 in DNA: TGTGCCAGCAGCCCGGGGACAGGAGGTACAGATACGCAGTATTTT.

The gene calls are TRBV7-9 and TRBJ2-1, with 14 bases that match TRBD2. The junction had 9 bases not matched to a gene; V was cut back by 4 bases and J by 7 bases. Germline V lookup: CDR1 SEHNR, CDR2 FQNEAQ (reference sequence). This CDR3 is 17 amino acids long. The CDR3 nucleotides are TGTGCCAGCAGCTACTACCCGGGACTAGCGGGAGAGAATGAGCAGTTCTTC. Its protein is CASSYYPGLAGENEQFF.

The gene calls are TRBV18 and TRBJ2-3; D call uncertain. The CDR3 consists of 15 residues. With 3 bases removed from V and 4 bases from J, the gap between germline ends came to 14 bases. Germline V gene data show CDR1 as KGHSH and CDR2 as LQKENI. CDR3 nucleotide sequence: TGTGCCAGCTCACCCGGGCTCGAAAGGCCAGATACGCAGTATTTT. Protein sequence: CASSPGLERPDTQYF.

The CDR3 DNA reads as TGTGCCAGCAGCGGCCCTGTAGGTGGAGGTATGGATACGCAGTATTTT. Translation gives CASSGPVGGGMDTQYF. The genes are TRBV9 and TRBJ2-3, with D perhaps matching TRBD2 (5 bases). CDR1 is SGDLS, CDR2 YYNGEE, per germline. The CDR3 runs 16 residues. V shed 3 bases and J shed 6 bases, with 20 bases lying between them.

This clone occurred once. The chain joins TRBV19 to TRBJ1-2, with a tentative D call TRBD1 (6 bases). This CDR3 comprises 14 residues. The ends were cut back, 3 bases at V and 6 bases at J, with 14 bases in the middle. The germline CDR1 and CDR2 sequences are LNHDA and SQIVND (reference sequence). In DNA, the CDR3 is TGTGCCAGTAGTATTCGACAGGAGGAGAATGGCTACACCTTC. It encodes CASSIRQEENGYTF. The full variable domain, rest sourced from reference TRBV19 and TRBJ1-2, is DGGITQSPKYLFRKEGQNVTLSCEQNLNHDAMYWYRQDPGQGLRLIYYSQIVNDFQKGDIAEGYSVSREKKESFPLTVTSAQKNPTAFYLCASSIRQEENGYTFGSGTRLTVV.

The CDR3 sequence is CASSEGYSQPQHF. CDR3 nucleotide sequence: TGCGCCAGCTCAGAAGGGTATAGTCAGCCCCAGCATTTT. The chain employs TRBV10-2 and TRBJ1-5; no clear D. From germline, CDR1 is WSHSY and CDR2 SAAADI. This CDR3 has 13 residues. V lost 8 bases to trimming and J lost 6 bases, with 14 bases between them.

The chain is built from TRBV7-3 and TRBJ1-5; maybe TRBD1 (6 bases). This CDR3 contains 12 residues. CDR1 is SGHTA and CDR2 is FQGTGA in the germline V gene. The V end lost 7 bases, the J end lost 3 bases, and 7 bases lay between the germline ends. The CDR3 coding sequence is TGTGCCAGCACAGGGGACAATCAGCCCCAGCATTTT. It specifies CASTGDNQPQHF.

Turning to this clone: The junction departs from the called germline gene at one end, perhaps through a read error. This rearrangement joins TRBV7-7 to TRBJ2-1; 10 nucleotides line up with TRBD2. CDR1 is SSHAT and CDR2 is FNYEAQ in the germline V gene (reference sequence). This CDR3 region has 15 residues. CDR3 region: CASSPSGRVWNEQFF. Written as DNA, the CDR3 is TGTGCTAGCAGCCCGAGCGGGAGGGTTTGGAATGAGCAGTTCTTC.

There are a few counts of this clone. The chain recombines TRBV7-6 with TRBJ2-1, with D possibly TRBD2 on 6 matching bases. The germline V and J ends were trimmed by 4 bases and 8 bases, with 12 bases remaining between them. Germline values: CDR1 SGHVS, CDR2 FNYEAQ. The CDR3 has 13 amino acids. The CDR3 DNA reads TGTGCCAGCAGCTCCAGAGCGGGTCATGAGCAGTTCTTC. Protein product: CASSSRAGHEQFF.

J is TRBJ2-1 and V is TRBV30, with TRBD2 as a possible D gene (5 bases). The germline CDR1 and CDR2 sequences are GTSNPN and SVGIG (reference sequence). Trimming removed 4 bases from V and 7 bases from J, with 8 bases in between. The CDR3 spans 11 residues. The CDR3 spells CAWTGGNEQFF. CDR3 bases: TGTGCCTGGACCGGCGGGAATGAGCAGTTCTTC.

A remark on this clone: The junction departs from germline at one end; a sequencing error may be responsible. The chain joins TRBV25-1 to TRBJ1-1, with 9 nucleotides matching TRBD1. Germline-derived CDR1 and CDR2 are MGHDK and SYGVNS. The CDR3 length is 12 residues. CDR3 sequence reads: CASGDRGTEAFF. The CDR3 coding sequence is TGTGCCAGCGGTGACAGGGGGACTGAAGCTTTCTTT.

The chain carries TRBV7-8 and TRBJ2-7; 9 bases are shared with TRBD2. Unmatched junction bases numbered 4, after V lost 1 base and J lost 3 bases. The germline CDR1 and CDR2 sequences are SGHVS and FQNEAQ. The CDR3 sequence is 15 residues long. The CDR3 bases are TGTGCCAGCAGCTTAGAGCGGGGGGTTGACTACGAGCAGTACTTC. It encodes CASSLERGVDYEQYF. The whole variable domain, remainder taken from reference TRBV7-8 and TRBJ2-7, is GAGVSQSPRYKVAKRGQDVALRCDPISGHVSLFWYQQALGQGPEFLTYFQNEAQLDKSGLPSDRFFAERPEGSVSTLKIQRTQQEDSAVYLCASSLERGVDYEQYFGPGTRLTVT.

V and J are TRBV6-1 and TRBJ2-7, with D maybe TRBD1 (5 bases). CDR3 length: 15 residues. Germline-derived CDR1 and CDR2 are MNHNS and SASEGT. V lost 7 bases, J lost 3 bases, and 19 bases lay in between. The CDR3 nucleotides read TGTGCCAGCACCCTAACAGGTAGAGAGAACTACGAGCAGTACTTC. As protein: CASTLTGRENYEQYF.

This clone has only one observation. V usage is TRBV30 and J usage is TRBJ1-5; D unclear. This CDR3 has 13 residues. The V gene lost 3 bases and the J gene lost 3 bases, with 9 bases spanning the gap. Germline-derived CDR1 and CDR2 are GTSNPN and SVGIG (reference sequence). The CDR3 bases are TGTGCCTGGAGCTCACAGAACAATCAGCCCCAGCATTTT. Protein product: CAWSSQNNQPQHF.

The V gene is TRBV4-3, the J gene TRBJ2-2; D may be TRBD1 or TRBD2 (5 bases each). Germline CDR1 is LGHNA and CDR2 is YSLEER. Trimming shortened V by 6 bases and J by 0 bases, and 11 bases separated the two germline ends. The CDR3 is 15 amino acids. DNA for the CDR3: TGCGCCAGCAGGTACGGGGACGCGAACACCGGGGAGCTGTTTTTT. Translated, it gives CASRYGDANTGELFF.

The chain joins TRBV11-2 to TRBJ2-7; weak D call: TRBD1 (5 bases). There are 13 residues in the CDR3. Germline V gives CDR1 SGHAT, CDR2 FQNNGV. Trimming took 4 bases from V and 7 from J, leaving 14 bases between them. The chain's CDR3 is CASSSGRQGEQYF. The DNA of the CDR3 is TGTGCCAGCAGCTCAGGGCGCCAAGGGGAGCAGTACTTC.

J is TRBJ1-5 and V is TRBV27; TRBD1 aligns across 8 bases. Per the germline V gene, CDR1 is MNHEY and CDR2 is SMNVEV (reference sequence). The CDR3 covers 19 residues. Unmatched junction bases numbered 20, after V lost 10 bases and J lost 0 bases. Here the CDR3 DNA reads TGTGCCACCAGAGGGGGGGGGACAGGCGCGATCTATAGCAATCAGCCCCAGCATTTT. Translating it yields CATRGGGTGAIYSNQPQHF.

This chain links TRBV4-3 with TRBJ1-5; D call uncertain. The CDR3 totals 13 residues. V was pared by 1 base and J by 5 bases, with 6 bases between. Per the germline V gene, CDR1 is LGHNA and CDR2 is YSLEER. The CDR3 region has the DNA TGCGCCAGCAGCCAAGGTATCGATCAGCCCCAGCATTTT. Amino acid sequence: CASSQGIDQPQHF.

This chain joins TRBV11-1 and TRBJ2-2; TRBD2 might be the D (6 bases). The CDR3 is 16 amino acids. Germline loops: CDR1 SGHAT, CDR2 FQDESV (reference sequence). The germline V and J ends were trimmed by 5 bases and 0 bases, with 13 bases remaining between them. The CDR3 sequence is CASSPRGTANTGELFF. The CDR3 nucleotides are TGTGCCAGCAGCCCACGGGGGACGGCGAACACCGGGGAGCTGTTTTTT.

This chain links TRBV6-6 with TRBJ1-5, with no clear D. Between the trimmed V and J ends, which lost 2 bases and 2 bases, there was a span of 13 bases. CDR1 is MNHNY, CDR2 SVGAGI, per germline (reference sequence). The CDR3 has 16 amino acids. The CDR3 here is CASSYGRRNRNQPQHF. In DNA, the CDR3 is TGTGCCAGCAGTTACGGCAGGCGGAACCGCAATCAGCCCCAGCATTTT.

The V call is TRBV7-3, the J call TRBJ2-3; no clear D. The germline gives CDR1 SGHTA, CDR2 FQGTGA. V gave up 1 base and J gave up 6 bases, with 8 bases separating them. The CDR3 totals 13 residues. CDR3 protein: CASSLIPSDTQYF. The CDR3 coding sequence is TGTGCCAGCAGCTTAATCCCGTCTGATACGCAGTATTTT. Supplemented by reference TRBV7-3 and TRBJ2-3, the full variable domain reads GAGVSQTPSNKVTEKGKYVELRCDPISGHTALYWYRQSLGQGPEFLIYFQGTGAADDSGLPNDRFFAVRPEGSVSTLKIQRTERGDSAVYLCASSLIPSDTQYFGPGTRLTVL.

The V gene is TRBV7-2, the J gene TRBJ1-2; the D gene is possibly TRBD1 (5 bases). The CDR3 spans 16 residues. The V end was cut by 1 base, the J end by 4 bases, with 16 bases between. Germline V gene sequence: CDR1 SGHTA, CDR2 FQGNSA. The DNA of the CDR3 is TGTGCCAGCAGCTTAGGACCTCCCTCGGACACCTATGGCTACACCTTC. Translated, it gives CASSLGPPSDTYGYTF.

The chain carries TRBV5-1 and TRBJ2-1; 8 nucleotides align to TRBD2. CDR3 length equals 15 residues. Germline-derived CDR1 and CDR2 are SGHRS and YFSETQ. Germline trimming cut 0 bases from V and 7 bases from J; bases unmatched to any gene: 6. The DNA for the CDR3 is TGCGCCAGCAGCTTGGGCAGCGGGAGAAGGAATGAGCAGTTCTTC. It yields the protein CASSLGSGRRNEQFF.

The CDR3 loop reads CASSRTSGREATQYF. CDR3 coding DNA: TGTGCCAGTAGCCGGACTAGCGGGAGGGAGGCGACCCAGTACTTC. The V gene is TRBV19, the J gene TRBJ2-5; 15 nucleotides agree with TRBD2. After removal of 6 bases from V and 7 bases from J, the junction contained 6 bases not matched to a gene. Per the germline V gene, CDR1 is LNHDA and CDR2 is SQIVND (reference sequence). The CDR3 spans 15 residues.

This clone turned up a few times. CDR3 amino acids: CASSLPSRATYEQYF. CDR3 DNA sequence: TGTGCCAGCAGTTTACCTTCCCGAGCGACCTACGAGCAGTACTTC. This chain joins TRBV28 and TRBJ2-7; no definite D call. V was shortened by 2 bases and J by 2 bases, with 13 bases between the two germline ends. The CDR3 contains 15 residues. Per the germline V gene, CDR1 is MDHEN and CDR2 is SYDVKM.

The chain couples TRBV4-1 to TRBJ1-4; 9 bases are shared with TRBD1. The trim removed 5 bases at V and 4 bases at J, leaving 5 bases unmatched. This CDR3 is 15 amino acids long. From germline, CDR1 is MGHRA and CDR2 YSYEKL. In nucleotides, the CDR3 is TGCGCCAGCAGCTACGGGGACAGGGATAATGAAAAACTGTTTTTT. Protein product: CASSYGDRDNEKLFF.